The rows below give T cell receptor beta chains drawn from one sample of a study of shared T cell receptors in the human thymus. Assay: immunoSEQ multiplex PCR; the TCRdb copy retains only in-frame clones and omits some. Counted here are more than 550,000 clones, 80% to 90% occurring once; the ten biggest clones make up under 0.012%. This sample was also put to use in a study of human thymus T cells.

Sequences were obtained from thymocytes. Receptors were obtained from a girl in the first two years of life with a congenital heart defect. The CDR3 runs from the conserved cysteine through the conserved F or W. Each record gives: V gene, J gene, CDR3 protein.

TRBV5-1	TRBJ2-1	CASSWDLAGPGNEQFF
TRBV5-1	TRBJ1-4	CASSSSGQGGKKLFF
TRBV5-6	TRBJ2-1	CASSFGDRERVEQFF
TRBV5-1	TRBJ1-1	CASSLDPRGQSIYTEAFF
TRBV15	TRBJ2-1	CATSRVRDRGACNEQFF
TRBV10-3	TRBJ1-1	CAIRSDNTEAFF
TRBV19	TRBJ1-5	CASSIARRQGHQPQHF
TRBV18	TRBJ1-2	CASSPRTGGYYGYTF
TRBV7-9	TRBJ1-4	CASSLAGRGEKLFF
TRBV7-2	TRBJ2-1	CASSLAFSDRTYNEQFF
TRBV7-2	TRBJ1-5	CASSLERQGIAGNQPQHF
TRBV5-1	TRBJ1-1	CASSSSESQNTEAFF
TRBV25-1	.	CASTERNYEQYF
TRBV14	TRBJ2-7	CASSQESRGTPSYEQYF
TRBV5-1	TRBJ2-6	CASSLVLGQASGANVLTF
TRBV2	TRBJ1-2	CASSDRLTATIGYGYTF
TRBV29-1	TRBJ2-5	CSVSGETQYF
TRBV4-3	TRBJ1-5	CASSQDRTTGVNQPQHF
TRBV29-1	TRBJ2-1	CSASGESYIEQFF
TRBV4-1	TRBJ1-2	CASSQGTDRNYGYTF
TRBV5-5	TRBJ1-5	CASSLDYNQPQHF
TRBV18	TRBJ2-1	CASSPTDGTGIDEQFF
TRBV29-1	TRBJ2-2	CSVGMRGGGEAGELFF
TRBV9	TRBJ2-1	CASSVGGAPTPPGYNEQFF
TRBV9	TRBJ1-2	CASSAGQGTSPNYGYTF
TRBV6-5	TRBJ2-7	CASSYSGTVSYEQYF
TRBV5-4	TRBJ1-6	CASSLVRGDPYNSPLHF
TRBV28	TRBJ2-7	CASSLWPGGQGDYEQYF
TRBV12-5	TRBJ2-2	CASGPRRGSNNTGELFF
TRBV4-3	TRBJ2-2	CASSQDLPRDRGVTTNTGELFF
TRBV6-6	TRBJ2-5	CASSFSGAQETQYF
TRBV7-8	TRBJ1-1	CASSLVGPREDTEAFF
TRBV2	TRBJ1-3	CASSPQGTTIYF
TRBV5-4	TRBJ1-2	CASNLDSTYGYTF
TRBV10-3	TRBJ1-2	CAIRSPLRRGYGYTF
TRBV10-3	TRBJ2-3	CAISGQGCTDTQYF
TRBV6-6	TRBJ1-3	CASRPGQIRDTIYF
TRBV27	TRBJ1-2	CASSAHRGANGYTF
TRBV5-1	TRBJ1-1	CASGAGPSEAFF
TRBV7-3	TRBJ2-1	CASSFAQGPTNEQFF
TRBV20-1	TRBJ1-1	CSARGGGQAF
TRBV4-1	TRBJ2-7	CASSQDLNNPTYEQYF
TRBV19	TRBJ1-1	CASSMPLENTEAFF
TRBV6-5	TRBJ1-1	CASSTGLSTEAFF
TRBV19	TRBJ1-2	CASSRRQSRTF
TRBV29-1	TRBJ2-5	CSVAYRPHGQETQYF
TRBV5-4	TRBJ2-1	CASSLNRNQFF
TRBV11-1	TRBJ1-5	CASSLAPSQPQHF